These T cell receptor beta chains were read from a single sample in a study of shared clonotypes between healthy human individuals. Sequenced by immunoSEQ multiplex PCR; TCRdb stores in-frame clones only, minus some. There are 1.6 million or so clones in the sample; approximately 98.5% occur only once, and over 0.3% lies in the top ten. What was sequenced was naive CD4+ T cells sorted from blood. All receptors derive from a man aged 25-45 years in good health. Both conserved end residues are part of each CDR3. Fields, in order: D gene, V gene, CDR3 length, J gene, clone size, CDR3 protein, CDR3 DNA. D genes are given only for firm matches. Clone size is given for some rows only: seen once, a few or many times, or a class if the clone is expanded.

d_gene: .; v_gene: TRBV7-2; len: 15; j_gene: TRBJ1-1; abundance: .; CDR3aa: CASSLATGTGTEAFF; CDR3nt: TGTGCCAGCAGCTTAGCAACAGGGACGGGAACTGAAGCTTTCTTT
d_gene: .; v_gene: TRBV19; len: 15; j_gene: TRBJ2-3; abundance: .; CDR3aa: CASSLSGISTDTQYF; CDR3nt: TGTGCCAGTAGCTTGTCAGGAATATCCACAGATACGCAGTATTTT
d_gene: .; v_gene: TRBV28; len: 15; j_gene: TRBJ1-5; abundance: .; CDR3aa: CASSFGSKRGQPQHF; CDR3nt: TGTGCCAGCAGTTTCGGTAGTAAGAGAGGTCAGCCCCAGCATTTT
d_gene: .; v_gene: TRBV20-1; len: 8; j_gene: TRBJ2-4; abundance: .; CDR3aa: CRPQGEYF; CDR3nt: TGCAGACCGCAGGGAGAGTACTTC
d_gene: TRBD2; v_gene: TRBV18; len: 18; j_gene: TRBJ2-7; abundance: .; CDR3aa: CASSPIFGLAGGAYEQYF; CDR3nt: TGTGCCAGCTCACCTATCTTTGGACTAGCGGGAGGGGCCTACGAGCAGTACTTC
d_gene: .; v_gene: TRBV6-5; len: 15; j_gene: TRBJ2-1; abundance: .; CDR3aa: CASSYGTIIYNEQFF; CDR3nt: TGTGCCAGCAGTTACGGGACCATAATCTACAATGAGCAGTTCTTC
d_gene: TRBD1; v_gene: TRBV5-1; len: 16; j_gene: TRBJ2-1; abundance: .; CDR3aa: CASSPGQGLRSNEQFF; CDR3nt: TGCGCCAGCAGTCCGGGACAGGGCTTGAGGAGCAATGAGCAGTTCTTC
d_gene: TRBD2; v_gene: TRBV5-1; len: 16; j_gene: TRBJ2-1; abundance: .; CDR3aa: CASSLEGLAPQNEQFF; CDR3nt: TGCGCCAGCAGCTTGGAAGGACTAGCACCTCAGAATGAGCAGTTCTTC
d_gene: .; v_gene: TRBV28; len: 13; j_gene: TRBJ2-7; abundance: .; CDR3aa: CASSPSGRAEQYF; CDR3nt: TGTGCCAGCAGTCCCTCCGGACGGGCAGAGCAGTACTTC
d_gene: .; v_gene: TRBV18; len: 14; j_gene: TRBJ2-7; abundance: .; CDR3aa: CASSPLWDKYEQYF; CDR3nt: TGTGCCAGCTCACCCCTTTGGGACAAGTACGAGCAGTACTTC
d_gene: .; v_gene: TRBV19; len: 14; j_gene: TRBJ2-7; abundance: .; CDR3aa: CASSIGGTSYEQYF; CDR3nt: TGTGCCAGTAGTATTGGGGGAACGTCCTACGAGCAGTACTTC
d_gene: TRBD2; v_gene: TRBV5-1; len: 14; j_gene: TRBJ2-5; abundance: .; CDR3aa: CASSRGLAGETQYF; CDR3nt: TGCGCCAGCAGCCGGGGACTAGCAGGAGAGACCCAGTACTTC
d_gene: .; v_gene: TRBV18; len: 17; j_gene: TRBJ1-5; abundance: .; CDR3aa: CASSPLDRGPSNQPQHF; CDR3nt: TGTGCCAGCTCACCACTCGATCGGGGGCCTAGCAATCAGCCCCAGCATTTT
d_gene: .; v_gene: TRBV6-5; len: 13; j_gene: TRBJ1-1; abundance: .; CDR3aa: CASSYFRGTEAFF; CDR3nt: TGTGCCAGCAGTTACTTCAGGGGCACTGAAGCTTTCTTT
d_gene: TRBD1; v_gene: TRBV5-6; len: 16; j_gene: TRBJ1-1; abundance: .; CDR3aa: CASSLFMGQGYTEAFF; CDR3nt: TGTGCCAGCAGCTTGTTTATGGGACAGGGGTACACTGAAGCTTTCTTT
d_gene: .; v_gene: TRBV18; len: 16; j_gene: TRBJ2-5; abundance: .; CDR3aa: CASSPRVRTEAETQYF; CDR3nt: TGTGCCAGCTCACCACGTGTAAGGACAGAAGCAGAGACCCAGTACTTC
d_gene: .; v_gene: TRBV5-1; len: 15; j_gene: TRBJ2-1; abundance: .; CDR3aa: CASSLVLLRDSEQFF; CDR3nt: TGCGCCAGCAGCTTGGTATTGTTGCGGGATAGTGAGCAGTTCTTC
d_gene: .; v_gene: TRBV6-1; len: 14; j_gene: TRBJ2-3; abundance: .; CDR3aa: CASRTREWSDTQYF; CDR3nt: TGTGCCAGCAGGACCCGGGAGTGGTCAGATACGCAGTATTTT
d_gene: .; v_gene: TRBV28; len: 14; j_gene: TRBJ1-5; abundance: .; CDR3aa: CASRTGLPYETQHF; CDR3nt: TGTGCCAGCAGAACAGGGTTGCCCTATGAAACCCAGCATTTT
d_gene: .; v_gene: TRBV6-4; len: 13; j_gene: TRBJ1-1; abundance: .; CDR3aa: CASSQKLDTEAFF; CDR3nt: TGTGCCAGCAGTCAAAAGTTGGACACTGAAGCTTTCTTT
d_gene: TRBD1; v_gene: TRBV15; len: 15; j_gene: TRBJ2-7; abundance: .; CDR3aa: CATSRGGQGNYEQYF; CDR3nt: TGTGCCACCAGCAGAGGCGGACAGGGCAACTACGAGCAGTACTTC
d_gene: TRBD1; v_gene: TRBV4-1; len: 17; j_gene: TRBJ2-7; abundance: once; CDR3aa: CASSQGTGILLGYEQYF; CDR3nt: TGCGCCAGCAGCCAAGGGACAGGGATCCTTTTGGGGTACGAGCAGTACTTC
d_gene: TRBD2; v_gene: TRBV7-9; len: 17; j_gene: TRBJ2-7; abundance: .; CDR3aa: CASSLSLAGGPSYEQYF; CDR3nt: TGTGCCAGCAGCTTGTCGTTAGCGGGAGGGCCTTCCTACGAGCAGTACTTC
d_gene: TRBD2; v_gene: TRBV28; len: 19; j_gene: TRBJ2-7; abundance: .; CDR3aa: CASSLWTPGPGRSSYEQYF; CDR3nt: TGTGCCAGCAGTTTATGGACGCCAGGGCCCGGGAGGAGCTCCTACGAGCAGTACTTC
d_gene: .; v_gene: TRBV9; len: 16; j_gene: TRBJ2-3; abundance: .; CDR3aa: CASSFSRGLSTDTQYF; CDR3nt: TGTGCCAGCAGCTTCAGCAGGGGACTAAGCACAGATACGCAGTATTTT
d_gene: TRBD1; v_gene: TRBV27; len: 15; j_gene: TRBJ2-7; abundance: .; CDR3aa: CASSEATGETYEQYF; CDR3nt: TGTGCCAGCAGTGAGGCCACAGGGGAAACCTACGAGCAGTACTTC
d_gene: TRBD1; v_gene: TRBV9; len: 18; j_gene: TRBJ1-3; abundance: .; CDR3aa: CASSVATGGFGTGNTIYF; CDR3nt: TGTGCCAGCAGCGTAGCGACAGGGGGCTTCGGTACTGGAAACACCATATATTTT
d_gene: .; v_gene: TRBV11-2; len: 14; j_gene: TRBJ2-5; abundance: .; CDR3aa: CASSFSLAQETQYF; CDR3nt: TGTGCCAGCAGCTTCAGCCTAGCGCAAGAGACCCAGTACTTC
d_gene: TRBD1; v_gene: TRBV5-1; len: 15; j_gene: TRBJ2-7; abundance: .; CDR3aa: CASSLAVGQGLEQYF; CDR3nt: TGCGCCAGCAGCTTGGCTGTGGGACAGGGTTTAGAGCAGTACTTC
d_gene: TRBD1; v_gene: TRBV5-1; len: 17; j_gene: TRBJ2-5; abundance: .; CDR3aa: CASNRPGGGGGRETQYF; CDR3nt: TGCGCCAGCAATCGCCCAGGGGGCGGAGGGGGAAGAGAGACCCAGTACTTC
d_gene: .; v_gene: TRBV5-1; len: 14; j_gene: TRBJ2-7; abundance: .; CDR3aa: CASSLARSSYEQYF; CDR3nt: TGCGCCAGCAGCTTGGCCAGGAGCTCCTACGAGCAGTACTTC
d_gene: TRBD1; v_gene: TRBV7-9; len: 14; j_gene: TRBJ1-1; abundance: .; CDR3aa: CASSLAGGQWKAFF; CDR3nt: TGTGCCAGCAGCTTAGCGGGGGGACAGTGGAAAGCTTTCTTT
d_gene: .; v_gene: TRBV5-6; len: 13; j_gene: TRBJ1-5; abundance: .; CDR3aa: CASTRQLGQPQHF; CDR3nt: TGTGCCTCGACACGGCAGTTGGGGCAGCCCCAGCATTTT
d_gene: .; v_gene: TRBV29-1; len: 13; j_gene: TRBJ2-3; abundance: .; CDR3aa: CSVEVAAGDTQYF; CDR3nt: TGCAGCGTTGAGGTGGCTGCTGGGGATACGCAGTATTTT
d_gene: TRBD2; v_gene: TRBV11-2; len: 16; j_gene: TRBJ2-3; abundance: .; CDR3aa: CASSLSLAGNTDTQYF; CDR3nt: TGTGCCAGCAGCTTAAGTTTAGCGGGGAACACAGATACGCAGTATTTT
d_gene: .; v_gene: TRBV18; len: 12; j_gene: TRBJ1-5; abundance: few; CDR3aa: CASSPDNQPQHF; CDR3nt: TGTGCCAGCTCACCAGATAATCAGCCCCAGCATTTT
d_gene: .; v_gene: TRBV2; len: 11; j_gene: TRBJ2-2; abundance: .; CDR3aa: CASSEGGELFF; CDR3nt: TGTGCCAGCAGTGAGGGGGGGGAGCTGTTTTTT
d_gene: .; v_gene: TRBV7-9; len: 15; j_gene: TRBJ1-2; abundance: .; CDR3aa: CASSLRSIGKIGYTF; CDR3nt: TGTGCCAGCAGCTTACGCAGCATAGGGAAAATCGGCTACACCTTC
d_gene: .; v_gene: TRBV6-6; len: 10; j_gene: TRBJ2-7; abundance: .; CDR3aa: CASRHYEQYF; CDR3nt: TGTGCCAGCAGACACTACGAGCAGTACTTC
d_gene: TRBD1; v_gene: TRBV4-2; len: 19; j_gene: TRBJ1-1; abundance: .; CDR3aa: CASSQEAQGQPHLNTEAFF; CDR3nt: TGTGCCAGCAGCCAAGAGGCCCAGGGACAGCCGCATTTGAACACTGAAGCTTTCTTT
d_gene: .; v_gene: TRBV20-1; len: 10; j_gene: TRBJ2-3; abundance: .; CDR3aa: CSARHDTQYF; CDR3nt: TGCAGTGCCCGCCACGATACGCAGTATTTT
d_gene: .; v_gene: TRBV14; len: 17; j_gene: TRBJ2-5; abundance: .; CDR3aa: CASSQTGTGGYQETQYF; CDR3nt: TGTGCCAGCAGCCAAACAGGGACTGGCGGGTACCAAGAGACCCAGTACTTC
d_gene: .; v_gene: TRBV27; len: 17; j_gene: TRBJ2-1; abundance: once; CDR3aa: CASRGGRTKSSYNEQFF; CDR3nt: TGTGCCAGCAGAGGAGGCAGAACCAAAAGCTCCTACAATGAGCAGTTCTTC
d_gene: .; v_gene: TRBV7-6; len: 16; j_gene: TRBJ2-1; abundance: .; CDR3aa: CASSLALRGQTNEQFF; CDR3nt: TGTGCCAGCAGCTTAGCGTTGAGGGGTCAGACCAATGAGCAGTTCTTC
d_gene: TRBD1; v_gene: TRBV2; len: 13; j_gene: TRBJ1-5; abundance: .; CDR3aa: CASSEGQGQPQHF; CDR3nt: TGTGCCAGCAGTGAAGGACAGGGCCAGCCCCAGCATTTT
d_gene: .; v_gene: TRBV5-4; len: 14; j_gene: TRBJ2-5; abundance: .; CDR3aa: CASSTLLGRETQYF; CDR3nt: TGTGCCAGCAGTACCTTGTTGGGGCGAGAGACCCAGTACTTC
d_gene: TRBD1; v_gene: TRBV14; len: 15; j_gene: TRBJ1-4; abundance: .; CDR3aa: CASSLDGTGLEKLFF; CDR3nt: TGTGCCAGCAGCCTAGACGGGACAGGGCTAGAAAAACTGTTTTTT
d_gene: .; v_gene: TRBV28; len: 12; j_gene: TRBJ2-5; abundance: .; CDR3aa: CASTGTWETQYF; CDR3nt: TGTGCCAGCACTGGGACCTGGGAGACCCAGTACTTC
d_gene: TRBD1; v_gene: TRBV25-1; len: 14; j_gene: TRBJ1-3; abundance: .; CDR3aa: CASSVQGRGNTIYF; CDR3nt: TGTGCCAGCAGTGTACAGGGGCGAGGAAACACCATATATTTT
d_gene: .; v_gene: TRBV19; len: 14; j_gene: TRBJ2-1; abundance: .; CDR3aa: CASSIGWGNNEQFF; CDR3nt: TGTGCCAGTAGTATAGGTTGGGGGAACAATGAGCAGTTCTTC
d_gene: .; v_gene: TRBV10-3; len: 10; j_gene: TRBJ2-7; abundance: .; CDR3aa: CASGVGEQYF; CDR3nt: TGTGCCTCCGGGGTCGGCGAGCAGTACTTC
d_gene: TRBD1; v_gene: TRBV9; len: 17; j_gene: TRBJ2-1; abundance: .; CDR3aa: CASSVDPMNRGSFPQFF; CDR3nt: TGTGCCAGCAGCGTAGACCCCATGAACAGGGGATCCTTTCCCCAGTTCTTC